Listed below are T cell receptor beta chains from one sample, sequenced in a study of blood T cell repertoires in COVID-19. The assay was immunoSEQ multiplex PCR, and TCRdb's table has in-frame clones only and misses some. The repertoire has about 130,000 clones, around 89% of them found once; the top ten carry 2.5% to 3.5%. The sample consisted of peripheral blood. These receptors were obtained from a man in his sixties with active or convalescent COVID-19. The CDR3 runs from the conserved cysteine through the conserved F or W. The order of the fields is D gene, J gene, V gene, clone size, CDR3 DNA, CDR3 protein. The D gene is left open where the match is weak. Clone size is given for some rows only: seen once, a few or many times, or a class if the clone is expanded.

TRBD1 TRBJ1-3 TRBV28 NA TGTGCCAGCAGTTCCCAGGGGGCTGGAAACACCATATATTTT CASSSQGAGNTIYF
NA TRBJ1-6 TRBV28 NA TGTGCCAGCAGTACCTCAGGGTCCGGGAATTCACCCCTCCACTTT CASSTSGSGNSPLHF
TRBD1 TRBJ1-1 TRBV2 NA TGTGCCAGCAGTCTGACAGGGGTGAACACTGAAGCTTTCTTT CASSLTGVNTEAFF
TRBD2 TRBJ2-1 TRBV25-1 NA TGTGCCACCGGTAGCGGGAGGCGCTCCAATGAGCAGTTCTTC CATGSGRRSNEQFF
TRBD1 TRBJ1-2 TRBV12-3/TRBV12-4 NA TGTGCCAGCAGTTCGGGACAGGGGGGCGGCTACACCTTC CASSSGQGGGYTF
TRBD2 TRBJ2-1 TRBV9 NA TGTGCCAGCAGCGTAGACCTAGCGGGGGCCAGCAAGGACAATGAGCAGTTCTTC CASSVDLAGASKDNEQFF
TRBD1 TRBJ2-7 TRBV5-1 few TGCGCCAGCAGTCTGGACAGGGCACGCGAGCAGTACTTC CASSLDRAREQYF
NA TRBJ1-4 TRBV18 NA TGTGCCAGCTCACCGGGAGCCACTAATGAAAAACTGTTTTTT CASSPGATNEKLFF
NA TRBJ2-1 TRBV7-2 NA TGTGCCAGCAGCTCCCAAGTTCTTGCGGATGAGCAGTTCTTC CASSSQVLADEQFF
NA TRBJ2-2 TRBV7-8 NA TGTGCCAGCAGACGTAGCGGCCCCGGGGAGCTGTTTTTT CASRRSGPGELFF
TRBD1 TRBJ1-4 TRBV2 NA TGTGCCAGCAGTGAGACCGGGACAGGGGAAAAACTGTTTTTT CASSETGTGEKLFF
NA TRBJ2-3 TRBV6-5 NA TGTGCCAGCAGTCCCGGGACACGGGCAGATACGCAGTATTTT CASSPGTRADTQYF
NA TRBJ1-2 TRBV12-5 NA TGTGCTAGTGGTCCGGGGACGGAGGGCTATGGCTACACCTTC CASGPGTEGYGYTF
TRBD2 TRBJ2-4 TRBV4-2 once TGTGCCAGCAGCCAGATTGCCCTAGCGGGGGGGCGGGGCATTCAGTACTTC CASSQIALAGGRGIQYF
TRBD1 TRBJ2-6 TRBV2 few TGTGCCACCGGGACAGGACCCTCTGGGGCCAACGTCCTGACTTTC CATGTGPSGANVLTF
NA TRBJ1-1 TRBV19 few TGTGCCAGTAGAACCGGGGGAAGAACGAACACTGAAGCTTTCTTT CASRTGGRTNTEAFF
NA TRBJ1-5 TRBV9 NA TGTGCCAGCAGCGGACCCGGGACTAACAATCAGCCCCAGCATTTT CASSGPGTNNQPQHF
TRBD2 TRBJ2-1 TRBV6-2/TRBV6-3 NA TGTGCCAGCAGCCTAGCGGATTCCGGGTATGAGCAGTTCTTC CASSLADSGYEQFF
NA TRBJ1-3 TRBV27 NA TGTGCCAGCAGTTTAAGGGGCGCCGGAAACACCATATATTTT CASSLRGAGNTIYF
TRBD2 TRBJ2-2 TRBV3-1/TRBV3-2 NA TGTGCCAGCAGCCAATGGAGCGGGAGTGGGGAGCTGTTTTTT CASSQWSGSGELFF
TRBD1 TRBJ1-3 TRBV18 NA TGTGCCAGCTCACCAAAGACAGGGGATACCTCTGGAAACACCATATATTTT CASSPKTGDTSGNTIYF
NA TRBJ1-1 TRBV30 NA TGTGCCTGGAGTGTCGGCGGGGGAGGAACTGAAGCTTTCTTT CAWSVGGGGTEAFF
TRBD1 TRBJ1-1 TRBV19 NA TGTGCCAGTAGTGAGACAGGGGGTCCGAACACTGAAGCTTTCTTT CASSETGGPNTEAFF
NA TRBJ1-1 TRBV12-3/TRBV12-4 NA TGTGCCAGCAGGACTACAGCGAACACTGAAGCTTTCTTT CASRTTANTEAFF
TRBD1 TRBJ2-7 TRBV6-5 NA TGTGCCAGCCTAATAAAAACGACAGGGTTCTACGAGCAGTACTTC CASLIKTTGFYEQYF
NA TRBJ2-1 TRBV5-6 NA TGTGCCAGCAGCCCAGGGCTGGGGAACAATGAGCAGTTCTTC CASSPGLGNNEQFF
NA TRBJ1-5 TRBV18 NA TGTGCCAGCTCACGAAACCGGGACAACAACCCCTATAGCAATCAGCCCCAGCATTTT CASSRNRDNNPYSNQPQHF
TRBD1 TRBJ2-1 TRBV7-2 NA TGTGCCAGCAGCTTAGTAGTACAGGGGGCAGGAAATGAGCAGTTCTTC CASSLVVQGAGNEQFF
NA TRBJ1-6 TRBV7-8 NA TGTGCCAGCAGCTTATTTGGTATCGGTTCACCCCTCCACTTT CASSLFGIGSPLHF
NA TRBJ2-2 TRBV19 NA TGTGCCAGTAGTGGGAAGCTGACAGGCTATCCGAACACCGGGGAGCTGTTTTTT CASSGKLTGYPNTGELFF
NA TRBJ2-7 TRBV30 NA TGTGCCTGGAACACCGAGGGGGGGGAGCAGTACTTC CAWNTEGGEQYF
NA TRBJ1-1 TRBV19 NA TGTGCCAGTAATCAAGGACCGGAGGCTGAAGCTTTCTTT CASNQGPEAEAFF
TRBD1 TRBJ2-7 TRBV5-6 NA TGTGCCAGCGTCGTGTGGGGGGACAGGGTGGGCGAGCAGTACTTC CASVVWGDRVGEQYF
NA TRBJ2-6 TRBV28 NA TGTGCCAGCAGGTACTCTGGGGCCAACGTCCTGACTTTC CASRYSGANVLTF
NA TRBJ1-4 TRBV4-2 NA TGTGCCAGCAGCCAAGCGGGAACGATGGATGAAAAACTGTTTTTT CASSQAGTMDEKLFF
TRBD2 TRBJ2-3 TRBV7-2 NA TGTGCCAGCAGCCCCCCCCGAGCGGGGGGGACAGATACGCAGTATTTT CASSPPRAGGTDTQYF
NA TRBJ1-3 TRBV9 NA TGTGCCAGCAGCGTATCTTCGGCACAGGGCTCTGGAAACACCATATATTTT CASSVSSAQGSGNTIYF
NA TRBJ2-7 TRBV30 NA TGTGCCTGGAGTGTACAGGGTCTAACGTACTTC CAWSVQGLTYF
TRBD1 TRBJ1-1 TRBV18 NA TGTGCCAGCTCACGCGACAGGGCGGACACTGAAGCTTTCTTT CASSRDRADTEAFF
NA TRBJ1-6 TRBV5-4 NA TGTGCCAGCAGCCGTCCCGGGGGATATAATTCACCCCTCCACTTT CASSRPGGYNSPLHF
NA TRBJ1-1 TRBV7-9 NA TGTGCCAGCAGCTTAGGGGAGGGGTTGGCTGAAGCTTTCTTT CASSLGEGLAEAFF
NA TRBJ2-3 TRBV6-2/TRBV6-3 NA TGTGCCAGCAGTAAGAAGCGGGCTTCTAGCACAGATACGCAGTATTTT CASSKKRASSTDTQYF
NA TRBJ2-5 TRBV24-1 NA TGTGCCACCAGTGCCAAAGAGACCCAGTACTTC CATSAKETQYF
TRBD2 TRBJ2-7 TRBV4-2 NA TGTGCCAGCAGCCAAGATCTCGTAGCGGGAGGGCCAGGGGAGCAGTACTTC CASSQDLVAGGPGEQYF
TRBD2 TRBJ2-5 TRBV7-2 once TGTGCCAGCTTGATAAAACAGCGGGAGGGGACCCAGTACTTC CASLIKQREGTQYF
TRBD1 TRBJ1-5 TRBV7-2 NA TGTGCCAGCAGCTTAAGGACAGGGAATGGTCAGCCCCAGCATTTT CASSLRTGNGQPQHF
TRBD2 TRBJ2-1 TRBV4-3 NA TGCGCCAGCAGCCAAGATCGGATAGCGGGGATGTTACCCAATGAGCAGTTCTTC CASSQDRIAGMLPNEQFF
TRBD2 TRBJ2-7 TRBV3-1/TRBV3-2 once TGTGCCAGCAGCCAAGGGGCTTGGGGACTAGCGGGCTATGAGCAGTACTTC CASSQGAWGLAGYEQYF
NA TRBJ2-1 TRBV28 NA TGTGCCAGCAGTTTGCCGCTAGCGAGTGAGCAGTTCTTC CASSLPLASEQFF
TRBD1 TRBJ1-2 TRBV19 few TGTGCCAGTAGTCCACCAGACAGGGATCGCTATGGCTACACCTTC CASSPPDRDRYGYTF
NA TRBJ2-2 TRBV27 NA TGTGCCAGCATTCGTACGTTTGGAGGCACCGGGGAGCTGTTTTTT CASIRTFGGTGELFF
NA TRBJ1-1 TRBV5-6 NA TGTGCCAGCAGCTTCGGAGGGAGAGACACTGAAGCTTTCTTT CASSFGGRDTEAFF
TRBD2 TRBJ2-1 TRBV7-2 NA TGTGCCAGCAGCTCGAACCCGGGACTAGCGAGACTTGAGCAGTTCTTC CASSSNPGLARLEQFF
NA TRBJ1-5 TRBV6-1 NA TGTGCCAGCAGTGAGGGGGGATCGAGCAATCAGCCCCAGCATTTT CASSEGGSSNQPQHF
TRBD1 TRBJ2-5 TRBV3-1/TRBV3-2 NA TGTGCCAGCAGACCTGACCCTCAGGGGGTGACCCAGTACTTC CASRPDPQGVTQYF
TRBD2 TRBJ2-7 TRBV3-1/TRBV3-2 NA TGTGCCAGCAGCCAGGCCCCGGGGGGGCCGGGCGAGCAGTACTTC CASSQAPGGPGEQYF